This T cell receptor beta chain was observed in a study of blood T cell repertoires in COVID-19. Method: immunoSEQ multiplex PCR; TCRdb's copy keeps in-frame clones and lacks some. The sample shows fewer than 350,000 clones, about 85% of them seen only once. Germline values: CDR1 MDHEN, CDR2 SYDVKM. Trimming removed 8 bases from V and 11 bases from J; junction bases left unmatched: 11. There are 12 residues in the CDR3. This clone turned up a few times. The rearrangement joins TRBV28 to TRBJ1-1, with TRBD1 matching 7 bases. The sequence was collected from a woman between 50 and 59 years old with active or convalescent COVID-19. The sequencing sample was made of peripheral blood. The CDR3 DNA reads as TGTGCCAGCGCGACAGGGACAAGGTGGGCTTTCTTT. It yields the protein CASATGTRWAFF.